This TCR beta chain was captured by sequencing in a study of regulatory T cells in long-lasting Graves disease. Study-wide background: For under 3 months, newly diagnosed Graves' patients had been taking antithyroid drugs. General study results and limits: Accuracy was perhaps lowered by the small sample size.

The CDR3 runs 16 residues. V gave up 6 bases and J gave up 4 bases, with 21 bases separating them. This clonotype has at least ten counts. Its target is not known. Documented time point: newly diagnosed GD, antithyroid drugs for less than 3 months. The TCR library was made from RNA extracted from PBMCs. Researchers made TCR beta libraries by using iRepertoire HTBI primers and running Arm-PCR on CDR3 regions. TCRdb used MiXCR to reprocess the multiplex PCR reads, holding one entry per CDR3 protein. The table has 350,000 to 450,000 distinct CDR3 sequences, about 15% seen once. These same records also appear under a second study, on T cells in Graves' hyperthyroidism and ophthalmopathy. This second study notes: Researchers ran a first-round RT-PCR on the TCR CDR3 using the HTBI primer set. Ophthalmopathy was identified by the model a median about 6.8 months ahead of onset.

The clonotype was recovered from a woman in her forties with Graves disease. This sequence joins TRBV12-3 or TRBV12-4 and TRBJ1-1, with a tentative D call TRBD1 (6 bases). Source: peripheral blood mononuclear cells (PBMCs), taken at new diagnosis, from a patient treated with antithyroid drugs. CDR3 in amino acids: CASSPLDGGRGTEAFF. The DNA for the CDR3 is TGTGCCAGCAGCCCTCTTGACGGGGGGCGCGGCACTGAAGCTTTCTTT.